These 11 T cell receptor beta chains originate from one sample sequenced in a study of blood T cell repertoires in COVID-19. Profiled with immunoSEQ multiplex PCR; TCRdb holds only in-frame clones, not every one. The table has approximately 47,000 clones, around 90% seen once. Source material: peripheral blood. The origin of the receptors is a man in his 70s with active COVID-19.

The chain couples TRBV5-1 to TRBJ2-7; D is unclear. Germline-derived CDR1 and CDR2 are SGHRS and YFSETQ. V was clipped by 3 bases and J by 3 bases, with 7 bases between them. This CDR3 has 12 amino acids. The CDR3 sequence is CASSSDNYEQYF. CDR3 coding DNA: TGCGCCAGCAGCTCTGACAACTACGAGCAGTACTTC.

The chain carries TRBV24-1 and TRBJ2-3, with D possibly matching TRBD2 (6 bases). The CDR3 has 15 residues. Trimming stripped 5 bases from V and 0 bases from J, with 11 bases between. Germline assignment: CDR1 KGHDR and CDR2 SFDVKD. The CDR3 protein is CATSGGTKSTDTQYF. In nucleotides, the CDR3 is TGTGCCACCAGTGGCGGGACCAAGAGCACAGATACGCAGTATTTT.

V is TRBV6-6 and J is TRBJ1-1, with 10 bases lining up with TRBD1. The germline gives CDR1 MNHNY, CDR2 SVGAGI (reference sequence). V was clipped by 6 bases and J by 8 bases; unmatched bases: 0. This CDR3 comprises 11 residues. The CDR3 bases are TGTGCCAGCAGGGGACAGGGGGAAGCTTTCTTT. This translates into CASRGQGEAFF.

The rearrangement links TRBV7-2 to TRBJ2-3; 14 bases agree with TRBD2. The CDR3 has 17 amino acids. Per the germline V gene, CDR1 is SGHTA and CDR2 is FQGNSA. Unmatched junction bases numbered 7, after V lost 6 bases and J lost 2 bases. CDR3 sequence (DNA): TGTGCCAGCAGACCCGGGACTAGCGGGAGTGCCACAGATACGCAGTATTTT. Translating it yields CASRPGTSGSATDTQYF.

This clone was found a few times. The chain joins TRBV5-6 to TRBJ2-7, with a weak D call TRBD1 (7 bases). The CDR3 consists of 14 residues. V lost 4 bases and J lost 0, with 11 bases in between. The germline CDR1 and CDR2 sequences are SGHDT and YYEEEE. For the CDR3, the DNA is TGTGCCAGCAGCCAGGAGGGGGCCTCCTACGAGCAGTACTTC. It translates to CASSQEGASYEQYF.

This sequence joins TRBV28 and TRBJ1-2, with D uncertain. Germline CDR1 and CDR2: MDHEN and SYDVKM. This CDR3 comprises 13 residues. With 3 bases removed from V and 2 bases from J, the gap between germline ends came to 7 bases. CDR3 region: CASSLTGNYGYTF. The CDR3 nucleotides read TGTGCCAGCAGTTTGACGGGGAACTATGGCTACACCTTC.

CDR3 amino acids: CASSQVILVAGGTEAFF. In DNA, the CDR3 is TGCGCCAGCAGCCAAGTCATTCTAGTGGCAGGGGGCACTGAAGCTTTCTTT. V usage is TRBV4-1 and J usage is TRBJ1-1; 7 positions agree with TRBD1. CDR3 size: 17 residues. Germline CDR1 reads MGHRA; CDR2 reads YSYEKL. The V segment lost 1 base and the J segment 4 bases; nucleotides outside the gene matches: 12.

The V gene is TRBV7-2, the J gene TRBJ2-7; TRBD1 might be the D (5 bases). V gave up 0 bases and J gave up 5 bases, with 8 bases separating them. Germline V gives CDR1 SGHTA, CDR2 FQGNSA. CDR3 length: 13 residues. The CDR3: CASSLAQGHEQYF. CDR3 bases: TGTGCCAGCAGCTTAGCGCAGGGCCACGAGCAGTACTTC.

The V and J genes are TRBV4-1 and TRBJ2-3; a weak D match, TRBD2 (5 bases). Trimming took off 6 bases at V and 2 bases at J, with 18 bases between the two ends. The germline gives CDR1 MGHRA, CDR2 YSYEKL. The CDR3 covers 16 residues. CDR3 in amino acids: CASSPLGLANTDTQYF. The CDR3 DNA reads as TGCGCCAGCAGTCCTCTCGGACTGGCTAACACAGATACGCAGTATTTT.

The J gene is TRBJ2-1, the V gene TRBV5-4; TRBD2 agrees at 12 bases. This CDR3 region has 16 residues. The germline V gene encodes CDR1 SGHNT and CDR2 YYREEE (reference sequence). J lost 7 bases, V lost 4 bases, and 9 bases had no gene match. The CDR3 spells CASSTTGLAGSNEQFF. CDR3 sequence (DNA): TGTGCCAGCAGCACCACCGGACTAGCGGGAAGTAATGAGCAGTTCTTC.

Concerning this clone itself: This specimen includes other DNA sequences encoding the same CDR3. The gene calls are TRBV18 and TRBJ1-6, with TRBD1 as a possible D gene (6 bases). The CDR3 has 14 amino acids. V dropped 3 bases and J dropped 7 bases, with 10 bases sitting between them. CDR1 and CDR2 (germline): KGHSH, LQKENI. CDR3 sequence: CASSPDRKNSPLHF. The CDR3 DNA reads as TGTGCCAGCTCACCGGACAGAAAAAATTCACCCCTCCACTTT.